This T cell receptor (beta chain) was obtained from a study of a mutant IDH1 vaccine in newly diagnosed glioma. For the study at large: Patients got radiotherapy, temozolomide, or both beforehand, and most got both.

Time point meaning: week 11, during vaccination. Each dose of the vaccine consisted of 300 ug of mutant IDH1 20-mer peptide, with topical imiquimod. The data were produced by immunoSEQ multiplex PCR, yet TCRdb's version contains in-frame clones alone and is incomplete. The sample contains over 55,000 clones, around 80% of which appear only once. Concerning this clone itself: The target antigen is unknown.

The CDR3 runs 13 residues. The germline V gene encodes CDR1 SGHTA and CDR2 FQGTGA. V lost 1 base, J lost 4 bases, and 7 bases lay in between. The clonotype was recovered from a man under 40 with glioma. This specimen consisted of PBMCs, obtained from a glioma patient whose treatment included an IDH1 peptide vaccine. The chain employs TRBV7-3 and TRBJ1-1; no definite D call. CDR3 in DNA: TGTGCCAGCAGCTTAAACGTGGGCACTGAAGCTTTCTTT. Translation: CASSLNVGTEAFF. Complete variable domain (other parts from reference TRBV7-3 and TRBJ1-1): GAGVSQTPSNKVTEKGKYVELRCDPISGHTALYWYRQSLGQGPEFLIYFQGTGAADDSGLPNDRFFAVRPEGSVSTLKIQRTERGDSAVYLCASSLNVGTEAFFGQGTRLTVV.